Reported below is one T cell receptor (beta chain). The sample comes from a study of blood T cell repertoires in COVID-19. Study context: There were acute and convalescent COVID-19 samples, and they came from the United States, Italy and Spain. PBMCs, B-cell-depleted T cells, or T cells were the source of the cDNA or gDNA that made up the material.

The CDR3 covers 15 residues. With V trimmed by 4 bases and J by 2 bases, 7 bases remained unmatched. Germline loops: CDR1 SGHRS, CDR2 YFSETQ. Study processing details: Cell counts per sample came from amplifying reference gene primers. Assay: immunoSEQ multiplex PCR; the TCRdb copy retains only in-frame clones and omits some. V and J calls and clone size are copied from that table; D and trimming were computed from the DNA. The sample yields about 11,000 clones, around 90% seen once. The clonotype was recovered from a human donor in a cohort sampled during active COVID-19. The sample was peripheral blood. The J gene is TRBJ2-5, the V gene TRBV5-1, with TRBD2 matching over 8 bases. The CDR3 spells CASSGLAGTQETQYF. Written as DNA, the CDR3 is TGCGCCAGCAGCGGCCTAGCGGGTACACAAGAGACCCAGTACTTC.